Here is one TCR beta chain with its context. This entry is derived from a study of blood T cell repertoires in COVID-19. As for the study in general: Specimens from acute and convalescent COVID-19 originated in the United States, Italy and Spain. T cells, B-cell-depleted T cells, or PBMCs supplied cDNA or gDNA.

Germline V gene lookup returns CDR1 SNHLY and CDR2 FYNNEI. The V and J ends lost 8 bases and 4 bases respectively, with 9 bases between them. This CDR3 contains 13 residues. Under the authors' procedure: Estimated nucleated cell counts came from reference gene primer amplification. Generated by immunoSEQ multiplex PCR, the TCRdb table keeps only in-frame clones and is missing some. Clonal size and the V and J genes are those of that table, whereas D and trimming came from the DNA. The table lists roughly 150,000 clones, roughly three quarters of them singletons. This chain uses TRBV2 with TRBJ2-6; D is undetermined. The TCR was taken from a man aged 50-59 years with active or convalescent COVID-19. Sequencing input: peripheral blood. The chain's CDR3 is CASLESGANVLTF. In DNA form, the CDR3 reads TGTGCCAGCTTAGAGTCCGGGGCCAACGTCCTGACTTTC.